This TCR beta chain was found in a study of CD8 T cells in Susac syndrome. Reverse transcription of 0.5 to 1 ug RNA used random hexamers. TCRdb analysed the immunoSEQ multiplex PCR reads with MiXCR anew, one entry per CDR3 protein. The sample consists of approximately 190,000 distinct CDR3 sequences, 91% of them appearing once. V was clipped by 4 bases and J by 8 bases; unmatched bases: 18. This CDR3 comprises 17 residues. CDR1 and CDR2 from the germline V gene are LGHDT and YNNKEL (reference sequence). The material sequenced was CD4+ T cells from PBMCs. This clonotype was obtained from a human donor with Susac syndrome. This chain joins TRBV3-1 and TRBJ1-2; 8 nucleotides match TRBD1. The CDR3 sequence is CASSLQGQGTSLGGYTF. CDR3 DNA sequence: TGTGCCAGCAGCCTCCAAGGACAGGGTACTTCGTTGGGCGGCTACACCTTC.